The rows below give T cell receptor beta chains drawn from one sample of a study of patients and donors after allogeneic stem cell transplantation. TCRdb called the RT-PCR reads again in MiXCR, with one record for every CDR3 protein. This sample has 45,000 to 65,000 distinct CDR3 sequences, with roughly 13% found just once. Sequences were obtained from blood, either unsorted or a sorted T cell fraction (not recorded which). These receptors originate from a human donor who was either an allogeneic HSCT recipient or a stem cell or donor lymphocyte infusion donor (not recorded which). It is not recorded whose cells these are; they may come from a transplant donor. CDR3s include the opening cysteine and the closing phenylalanine or tryptophan. D genes are given only for firm matches. Only some rows state a clone size, as once, few, many or a class for expanded clones.

TRBV9	.	TRBJ1-2	many	CASSKDGYGYTF	TGTGCCAGCAGCAAAGACGGGTATGGCTACACCTTC
TRBV6-6	.	TRBJ2-5	.	CASSYSPSAALQETQYF	TGTGCCAGCAGTTACTCGCCATCTGCAGCTTTACAAGAGACCCAGTACTTC
TRBV7-2	.	TRBJ2-1	few	CASSLVWGEQFF	TGTGCCAGCAGCTTAGTTTGGGGTGAGCAGTTCTTC
TRBV7-2	.	TRBJ2-3	.	CASSFAEGGTDTQYF	TGTGCCAGCAGCTTCGCGGAGGGGGGCACAGATACGCAGTATTTT
TRBV6-5	.	TRBJ1-1	many	CASSAPTAGLGNTEAFF	TGTGCCAGCAGTGCTCCTACGGCAGGGCTGGGGAACACTGAAGCTTTCTTT
TRBV12-3/TRBV12-4	.	TRBJ1-5	many	CASSFGQGYNQPQHF	TGTGCCAGCAGTTTTGGGCAGGGTTACAATCAGCCCCAGCATTTT
TRBV29-1	.	TRBJ2-1	.	CSAEVLFF	TGCAGCGCGGAAGTATTGTTCTTC
TRBV11-2	.	TRBJ2-1	many	CASSQGPGSSYNEQFF	TGTGCCAGCAGCCAGGGCCCCGGAAGCTCCTACAATGAGCAGTTCTTC
TRBV15	TRBD2	TRBJ2-1	few	CATSREAIEAGVFDEQFF	TGTGCCACCAGCAGAGAGGCGATAGAAGCGGGAGTTTTCGATGAGCAGTTCTTC
TRBV5-1	.	TRBJ1-1	.	CASSPQGQSTEAFF	TGCGCCAGCAGCCCCCAGGGCCAGAGCACTGAAGCTTTCTTT
TRBV5-1	TRBD2	TRBJ2-1	.	CASSLDGKGGLAAYGEQFF	TGCGCCAGCAGCTTGGACGGGAAGGGGGGACTAGCAGCCTACGGTGAGCAGTTCTTC
TRBV7-9	TRBD1	TRBJ2-2	many	CASSSPRGQSTGELFF	TGTGCCAGCAGCTCCCCGAGGGGGCAGAGCACCGGGGAGCTGTTTTTT
TRBV20-1	.	TRBJ1-6	many	CSASTSSRDSPLHF	TGCAGTGCTAGCACCTCCAGCCGGGATTCACCCCTCCACTTT
TRBV24-1	.	TRBJ2-7	.	CATSGRTSYEQYF	TGTGCCACCAGTGGAAGGACCTCCTACGAGCAGTACTTC
TRBV29-1	TRBD2	TRBJ2-1	.	CSATTLAGDPGREQFF	TGCAGCGCCACCACCCTAGCGGGGGATCCCGGAAGGGAGCAGTTCTTC
TRBV15	.	TRBJ1-2	few	CATSREGGGYGYTF	TGTGCCACCAGCAGAGAGGGGGGCGGCTATGGCTACACCTTC
TRBV9	TRBD2	TRBJ2-1	.	CASSVTGLAGGITYNEQFF	TGTGCCAGCAGCGTAACCGGACTAGCGGGAGGAATCACCTACAATGAGCAGTTCTTC
TRBV27	TRBD2	TRBJ2-3	.	CASSLILAGGITDTQYF	TGTGCCAGCAGTTTGATCCTAGCGGGAGGAATCACAGATACGCAGTATTTT
TRBV6-5	.	TRBJ1-2	many	CASSSVGENYGYTF	TGTGCCAGCAGCTCCGTAGGGGAAAACTATGGCTACACCTTC
TRBV5-1	TRBD2	TRBJ2-1	.	CASSTLADNEQFF	TGCGCCAGCAGCACACTAGCGGACAATGAGCAGTTCTTC
TRBV27	TRBD2	TRBJ2-7	.	CASSLSWREGLYEQYF	TGTGCCAGCAGTTTATCGTGGCGGGAGGGCCTGTACGAGCAGTACTTC
TRBV29-1	TRBD2	TRBJ2-3	.	CSVWGGDGQYF	TGCAGCGTTTGGGGAGGGGATGGTCAGTATTTT
TRBV29-1	TRBD2	TRBJ2-1	many	CSVEAGGLPRGWNEQFF	TGCAGCGTTGAAGCGGGAGGGCTACCTAGGGGTTGGAATGAGCAGTTCTTC
TRBV11-2	TRBD2	TRBJ2-1	few	CASSLLAGGHDEQFF	TGTGCCAGCAGCCTTCTAGCGGGAGGGCACGATGAGCAGTTCTTC
TRBV12-3/TRBV12-4	.	TRBJ1-1	many	CASSADRFGAFF	TGTGCCAGCAGTGCGGACCGATTCGGAGCTTTCTTT
TRBV27	.	TRBJ1-1	many	CASSFREGTNEAFF	TGTGCCAGCAGTTTCCGGGAGGGAACGAATGAAGCTTTCTTT